The 24 T cell receptor beta chains below all came from one sample that was sequenced in a study of T cells after yellow fever vaccination. TCRdb reprocessed the 5' RACE reads via MiXCR and lists one record per CDR3 protein. The data contain more than 300,000 distinct CDR3 sequences, around 4.5% of them singletons. Sequencing used PBMCs, obtained 15 days after the yellow fever booster vaccination. Every receptor here comes from a young man who received the YFV17D yellow fever vaccine.

A few counts support this clonotype. The chain joins TRBV5-1 to TRBJ2-7, with 8 nucleotides matching TRBD2. V lost 4 bases, J lost 7 bases, and 22 bases stayed unmatched. This CDR3 comprises 18 residues. Looked up from germline, CDR1 is SGHRS and CDR2 is YFSETQ. The CDR3 coding sequence is TGCGCCAGCAGCCCGCGCATAGCGGGGCCCCCTCGAGGTGTGGAGCAGTACTTC. Its translation: CASSPRIAGPPRGVEQYF.

This clonotype was seen ten or more times. This chain connects TRBV7-2 to TRBJ2-5; TRBD1 is a possible D gene (5 bases). V was trimmed by 3 bases and J by 6 bases, leaving 17 bases between them. In germline, CDR1 is SGHTA, CDR2 FQGNSA. The CDR3 length is 15 residues. This CDR3 is CASSLNAGQRKTQYF. CDR3 nucleotides: TGTGCCAGCAGCTTGAATGCAGGGCAAAGGAAGACCCAGTACTTC.

This clonotype occurred many times. V gene TRBV18 combines with J gene TRBJ2-5; no clear D gene. Germline values: CDR1 KGHSH, CDR2 LQKENI. The CDR3 is 13 residues long. The V end lost 1 base, the J end lost 2 bases, and 5 bases lay between the germline ends. CDR3 protein: CASSPQGQETQYF. The CDR3, as DNA: TGTGCCAGCTCACCACAGGGTCAAGAGACCCAGTACTTC. The full variable domain, in which reference TRBV18 and TRBJ2-5 provide the parts outside the CDR3, is NAGVMQNPRHLVRRRGQEARLRCSPMKGHSHVYWYRQLPEEGLKFMVYLQKENIIDESGMPKERFSAEFPKEGPSILRIQQVVRGDSAAYFCASSPQGQETQYFGPGTRLLVL.

This clonotype was observed at least ten times. This CDR3 is CASSLGPLPTEDNEQFF. Here the CDR3 DNA reads TGTGCCAGCAGTTTGGGGCCCCTACCGACAGAAGACAATGAGCAGTTCTTC. The chain has TRBV12-3 or TRBV12-4 and TRBJ2-1; tentatively, D is TRBD1 (5 bases). V dropped 3 bases and J dropped 5 bases, with 20 bases sitting between them. CDR3 length equals 17 residues.

This clonotype was picked up many times. This rearrangement joins TRBV5-1 to TRBJ2-7; 7 nucleotides line up with TRBD1. The CDR3 has 17 amino acids. Germline assignment: CDR1 SGHRS and CDR2 YFSETQ. V shed 3 bases, J shed 3 bases, and the junction held 15 bases outside the gene matches. The CDR3 sequence: CASSSIGQGDVSYEQYF. CDR3 bases: TGCGCCAGCAGCTCCATCGGGCAGGGGGATGTTAGCTACGAGCAGTACTTC.

This clonotype occurred many times. V and J are TRBV18 and TRBJ1-3; D gene ambiguous. Germline V gene lookup returns CDR1 KGHSH and CDR2 LQKENI. CDR3 size: 16 residues. V dropped 3 bases and J dropped 4 bases, with 16 bases sitting between them. CDR3 nucleotide sequence: TGTGCCAGCTCACCTATCGGGTCCGCACAAGGAAACACCATATATTTT. As protein: CASSPIGSAQGNTIYF.

This clonotype was found a few times. The rearrangement joins TRBV4-3 to TRBJ2-3; TRBD2 matches 7 bases. The trim removed 1 base at V and 7 bases at J, leaving 5 bases unmatched. Germline-derived CDR1 and CDR2 are LGHNA and YSLEER. The CDR3 is 14 residues long. The CDR3 DNA is TGCGCCAGCAGCCAAGCGGGGGGTTTGAATACGCAGTATTTT. This translates into CASSQAGGLNTQYF.

This clonotype has more than one count but fewer than ten. This chain connects TRBV7-9 to TRBJ2-1, with TRBD2 identical over 10 bases. Germline V gene data show CDR1 as SEHNR and CDR2 as FQNEAQ (reference sequence). The CDR3 is made up of 15 amino acids. With 4 bases clipped from V and 2 bases from J, the junction kept 2 bases outside the gene matches. CDR3 sequence (DNA): TGTGCCAGCAGCTCTAGCGGGGGTACCTACAATGAGCAGTTCTTC. Amino acid sequence: CASSSSGGTYNEQFF.

The chain links TRBV29-1 to TRBJ2-5; D is uncertain. The CDR3 is made up of 13 amino acids. The V gene's germline CDR1 is SQVTM and CDR2 ANQGSEA. V lost 4 bases to trimming and J lost 5 bases, with 14 bases between them. The CDR3 here is CSVVPSLGETQYF. The CDR3 region has the DNA TGCAGCGTTGTCCCATCCTTGGGGGAGACCCAGTACTTC. The whole variable domain, filled in from reference TRBV29-1 and TRBJ2-5, reads SAVISQKPSRDICQRGTSLTIQCQVDSQVTMMFWYRQQPGQSLTLIATANQGSEATYESGFVIDKFPISRPNLTFSTLTVSNMSPEDSSIYLCSVVPSLGETQYFGPGTRLLVL.

The rearrangement uses TRBV27 and TRBJ1-2, with 8 bases lining up with TRBD1. CDR1 and CDR2 from the germline V gene are MNHEY and SMNVEV (reference sequence). This CDR3 has 15 amino acids. Unmatched junction bases numbered 8, after V lost 6 bases and J lost 2 bases. The CDR3 sequence: CASSRRQGFNYGYTF. The CDR3, as DNA: TGTGCCAGCAGCCGCCGACAGGGGTTCAACTATGGCTACACCTTC.

This clonotype was seen repeatedly, ten times or more. The chain combines TRBV6-5 with TRBJ1-4; unclear D gene. Per the germline V gene, CDR1 is MNHEY and CDR2 is SVGAGI. The CDR3 loop spans 12 amino acids. With 6 bases removed from V and 7 bases from J, the gap between germline ends came to 9 bases. CDR3 sequence reads: CASRGSFEKLFF. CDR3 nucleotide sequence: TGTGCCAGCAGGGGAAGTTTTGAAAAACTGTTTTTT.

This clonotype came up a few times. In this CDR3 the conserved last residue, phenylalanine or tryptophan, is missing, so a read error is likely. The chain employs TRBV30 and TRBJ2-7, with 8 bases that match TRBD1. The CDR3 runs 13 residues. With 1 base clipped from V and 5 bases from J, the junction kept 4 bases outside the gene matches. Germline CDR1 reads GTSNPN; CDR2 reads SVGIG (reference sequence). Here the CDR3 DNA reads TGTGCCTGGAGTGGACAGGGGCAACACGAGCAGTACTCC. Protein product: CAWSGQGQHEQYS.

This clonotype was seen ten or more times. The chain recombines TRBV4-2 with TRBJ1-4, with 9 bases aligning to TRBD1. The CDR3 spans 16 residues. V was clipped by 1 base and J by 4 bases; unmatched bases: 4. CDR1 and CDR2 from the germline V gene are LGHNA and YNFKEQ. The CDR3 is CASSQVKGQGNEKLFF. CDR3 DNA: TGTGCCAGCAGCCAAGTAAAGGGACAGGGTAATGAAAAACTGTTTTTT.

This clonotype showed up many times. This chain uses TRBV4-3 with TRBJ2-7; D perhaps matches TRBD2 (6 bases). CDR1 and CDR2 from the germline V gene are LGHNA and YSLEER. The V end lost 0 bases, the J end lost 2 bases, and 32 bases lay between the germline ends. This CDR3 contains 22 residues. DNA for the CDR3: TGCGCCAGCAGCCAAGAAGGCATAGGGGTTTTCGGGACTTTTCTCCAAACCTACGAGCAGTACGTC. This codes for CASSQEGIGVFGTFLQTYEQYV.

This clonotype was seen more than once but under ten times. The V gene is TRBV6-1, the J gene TRBJ1-4; D perhaps matches TRBD1 (5 bases). Trimming removed 8 bases from V and 6 bases from J, with 10 bases in between. This CDR3 spans 12 amino acids. Germline assignment: CDR1 MNHNS and CDR2 SASEGT. CDR3 nucleotides: TGTGCCAGCGCGGGGGAGGATGAAAAACTGTTTTTT. Amino acid sequence: CASAGEDEKLFF.

In this sample, this clonotype turned up many times. The chain employs TRBV3-1 and TRBJ2-5, with 7 bases lining up with TRBD1. The CDR3 contains 15 residues. Germline V gene data show CDR1 as LGHDT and CDR2 as YNNKEL (reference sequence). The V gene end was trimmed by 5 bases and the J gene end by 2 bases; junction bases not matched to a gene: 8. Here the CDR3 DNA reads TGTGCCAGCAGCGATAGACAGGGAGTACAAGAGACCCAGTACTTC. It is translated as CASSDRQGVQETQYF.

This clonotype was seen at least ten times. The rearrangement joins TRBV20-1 to TRBJ1-1, with a possible D match to TRBD1 (6 bases). The germline gives CDR1 DFQATT, CDR2 SNEGSKA (reference sequence). V was trimmed by 4 bases and J by 4 bases, leaving 13 bases between them. The CDR3 length is 13 residues. DNA of the CDR3: TGCAGTGCTACTCTACAGGGAGGCACTGAAGCTTTCTTT. It codes for CSATLQGGTEAFF.

V gene TRBV12-3 or TRBV12-4 combines with J gene TRBJ1-1, with D possibly being TRBD1 (5 bases). The CDR3 length is 13 residues. The V and J ends lost 6 bases and 11 bases respectively, with 19 bases between them. The CDR3 loop reads CASRETVGIRAFF. In nucleotides, the CDR3 is TGTGCCAGCAGGGAGACAGTCGGGATTAGGGCTTTCTTT.

This clonotype was detected ten times or more. The chain employs TRBV20-1 and TRBJ2-3; D possibly corresponds to TRBD1 (6 bases). The CDR3 loop spans 15 amino acids. Between the trimmed V and J ends, which lost 3 bases and 5 bases, there was a span of 18 bases. In germline, CDR1 is DFQATT, CDR2 SNEGSKA (reference sequence). CDR3 protein: CSASDARGSGDTQYF. CDR3 DNA sequence: TGCAGTGCTAGCGATGCCAGGGGATCCGGAGATACGCAGTATTTT.

This chain links TRBV5-6 with TRBJ2-3; D tentatively reads TRBD1 or TRBD2 (5 bases each). Germline CDR1 SGHDT, CDR2 YYEEEE. V lost 3 bases to trimming and J lost 4 bases, with 6 bases between them. This CDR3 comprises 12 residues. CDR3 in DNA: TGTGCCAGCAGCTGGGACGCAGATACGCAGTATTTT. Translation: CASSWDADTQYF. The full variable domain, completed using reference TRBV5-6 and TRBJ2-3, is DAGVTQSPTHLIKTRGQQVTLRCSPKSGHDTVSWYQQALGQGPQFIFQYYEEEERQRGNFPDRFSGHQFPNYSSELNVNALLLGDSALYLCASSWDADTQYFGPGTRLTVL.

This clonotype was seen ten or more times. The chain combines TRBV4-3 with TRBJ2-3; D might be TRBD1 (6 bases). The CDR3 is 15 amino acids. Trimming stripped 4 bases from V and 4 bases from J, with 15 bases between. Looked up from germline, CDR1 is LGHNA and CDR2 is YSLEER. The DNA for the CDR3 is TGCGCCAGCAGCCCAGGGGTATCACAGGCAGATACGCAGTATTTT. Protein: CASSPGVSQADTQYF.

The rearrangement links TRBV18 to TRBJ1-1; TRBD1 is a possible D gene (5 bases). Trimming pared 5 bases from V and 6 bases from J, leaving 13 bases between. Germline CDR1 and CDR2: KGHSH and LQKENI. This CDR3 has 13 amino acids. In DNA form, the CDR3 reads TGTGCCAGCTCAGAGCGTTGGGGCGCTGAAGCTTTCTTT. Amino acid sequence: CASSERWGAEAFF.

This clonotype was recorded a few times. The V call is TRBV20-1, the J call TRBJ2-3; 9 bases fit TRBD1. CDR1 and CDR2 (germline): DFQATT, SNEGSKA (reference sequence). With V trimmed by 4 bases and J by 3 bases, 8 bases remained unmatched. This CDR3 is built from 15 residues. The CDR3 DNA sequence: TGCAGTGCTAACATGGACAGGGGTAGTACAGATACGCAGTATTTT. Protein sequence: CSANMDRGSTDTQYF.

The rearrangement joins TRBV13 to TRBJ2-7; D not resolved. The V and J ends lost 3 bases and 0 bases respectively, with 12 bases between them. The CDR3 runs to 15 residues. Germline V CDR1 and CDR2: PRHDT, FYEKMQ (reference sequence). The CDR3 sequence is CASSFHGPTSYEQYF. In DNA, the CDR3 is TGTGCCAGCAGCTTCCATGGACCGACCTCCTACGAGCAGTACTTC.